This TCR beta chain appears in the sequencing data of a study of T cells in Graves' hyperthyroidism and ophthalmopathy. About the research overall: Specimen type is peripheral blood, collected at initial diagnosis prior to any treatment. The study, taken as a whole, reports: Separating ophthalmopathy from stable hyperthyroidism was achieved by a 13 V-J model.

Germline trimming cut 1 base from V and 2 bases from J; bases unmatched to any gene: 6. Germline V lookup: CDR1 MNHNS, CDR2 SASEGT. The length of the CDR3 is 17 residues. Disease lasting under 3 months, a NOSPECS grade of at least 4, and a Clinical Activity Score of at least 3 were features of the ophthalmopathy patients. Amplification of TCR beta CDR3 regions used RNA as the template. The HTBI primer set served for first-round RT-PCR of the TCR CDR3. MiXCR, run by TCRdb on the multiplex PCR reads, gives a single entry per CDR3 protein. Of more than 500,000 distinct CDR3 sequences in the sample, roughly 15% were seen once. Points on this clonotype: Antigen: not known.

This chain links TRBV6-1 with TRBJ2-7, with 12 bases matching TRBD2. This sequence was found in a middle-aged woman with Graves' ophthalmopathy. The sample was blood. The CDR3 here is CASSEESGLAGTYEQYF. The CDR3 DNA sequence: TGTGCCAGCAGTGAAGAGTCGGGACTAGCGGGCACCTACGAGCAGTACTTC.